A selection of T cell receptor beta chains follows, all from one sample in a study of cytomegalovirus exposure and HLA in healthy donors. Sequencing was performed with immunoSEQ multiplex PCR; in TCRdb, only in-frame clones are kept and a portion is missing. This table holds roughly 220,000 clones, roughly 84% found once. Sequenced sample: PBMCs. All receptors come from a woman aged 25 to 39 in good health and CMV-seropositive. The CDR3 runs from the conserved cysteine through the conserved F or W. Fields, in order: D gene, V gene, clone size, J gene, CDR3 protein, CDR3 DNA. The D gene is left open where the match is weak. Some rows have no size entry. The others give once, few or many, or a class for an expanded clone.

d_gene: .; v_gene: TRBV19; abundance: few; j_gene: TRBJ2-7; CDR3aa: CASSISSGSYYEQYF; CDR3nt: TGTGCCAGTAGTATATCATCCGGGAGCTACTACGAGCAGTACTTC
d_gene: .; v_gene: TRBV30; abundance: .; j_gene: TRBJ1-1; CDR3aa: CAWRDTGLTEAFF; CDR3nt: TGTGCCTGGAGGGACACAGGGTTAACTGAAGCTTTCTTT
d_gene: .; v_gene: TRBV25-1; abundance: .; j_gene: TRBJ2-2; CDR3aa: CASSWTGSFGELFF; CDR3nt: TGTGCCAGCAGTTGGACGGGATCATTCGGGGAGCTGTTTTTT
d_gene: .; v_gene: TRBV14; abundance: .; j_gene: TRBJ1-1; CDR3aa: CASSHSAGPTEAFF; CDR3nt: TGTGCCAGCAGCCACTCCGCGGGCCCCACTGAAGCTTTCTTT
d_gene: .; v_gene: TRBV27; abundance: .; j_gene: TRBJ1-3; CDR3aa: CASSLSHPGVGGNTIYF; CDR3nt: TGTGCCAGCAGTTTATCCCACCCGGGGGTGGGAGGAAACACCATATATTTT
d_gene: TRBD2; v_gene: TRBV27; abundance: once; j_gene: TRBJ2-3; CDR3aa: CASSLSFGTSGPTDTQYF; CDR3nt: TGTGCCAGCAGTTTAAGCTTTGGGACTAGCGGGCCCACAGATACGCAGTATTTT
d_gene: .; v_gene: TRBV9; abundance: .; j_gene: TRBJ2-3; CDR3aa: CASSINPGLSTDTQYF; CDR3nt: TGTGCCAGCAGCATAAATCCGGGGCTAAGCACAGATACGCAGTATTTT
d_gene: TRBD2; v_gene: TRBV10-3; abundance: .; j_gene: TRBJ2-2; CDR3aa: CAISDSRGLAGVTGELFF; CDR3nt: TGTGCCATCAGTGACTCTAGAGGACTAGCGGGAGTCACCGGGGAGCTGTTTTTT
d_gene: .; v_gene: TRBV6-1; abundance: .; j_gene: TRBJ1-1; CDR3aa: CASSDWGLNTEAFF; CDR3nt: TGTGCCAGCAGTGATTGGGGACTGAACACTGAAGCTTTCTTT
d_gene: TRBD1; v_gene: TRBV4-1; abundance: once; j_gene: TRBJ2-1; CDR3aa: CASSLTWTGGDEQFF; CDR3nt: TGCGCCAGCAGCCTAACCTGGACAGGGGGCGATGAGCAGTTCTTC
d_gene: TRBD2; v_gene: TRBV7-6; abundance: few; j_gene: TRBJ2-7; CDR3aa: CASSLRGLADYGDEQYF; CDR3nt: TGTGCCAGCTCCCTGAGGGGACTAGCGGATTACGGAGACGAGCAGTACTTC
d_gene: .; v_gene: TRBV7-9; abundance: .; j_gene: TRBJ2-7; CDR3aa: CASGDLAYEQYF; CDR3nt: TGTGCCAGCGGGGACCTCGCCTACGAGCAGTACTTC
d_gene: .; v_gene: TRBV6-5; abundance: .; j_gene: TRBJ2-7; CDR3aa: CASSYSTAPSYEQYF; CDR3nt: TGTGCCAGCAGTTACTCGACTGCCCCCTCCTACGAGCAGTACTTC
d_gene: TRBD2; v_gene: TRBV15; abundance: .; j_gene: TRBJ2-1; CDR3aa: CATSRVKGSSGGKSSYNEQFF; CDR3nt: TGTGCCACCAGCAGAGTGAAAGGGTCTAGCGGAGGCAAGAGCTCCTACAATGAGCAGTTCTTC
d_gene: TRBD2; v_gene: TRBV12-5; abundance: once; j_gene: TRBJ2-1; CDR3aa: CASGLLPGLAGGNEQFF; CDR3nt: TGTGCTAGTGGTTTGCTACCGGGACTAGCGGGAGGGAATGAGCAGTTCTTC
d_gene: .; v_gene: TRBV30; abundance: .; j_gene: TRBJ2-5; CDR3aa: CAWRKGFETQYF; CDR3nt: TGTGCCTGGAGGAAGGGTTTCGAGACCCAGTACTTC